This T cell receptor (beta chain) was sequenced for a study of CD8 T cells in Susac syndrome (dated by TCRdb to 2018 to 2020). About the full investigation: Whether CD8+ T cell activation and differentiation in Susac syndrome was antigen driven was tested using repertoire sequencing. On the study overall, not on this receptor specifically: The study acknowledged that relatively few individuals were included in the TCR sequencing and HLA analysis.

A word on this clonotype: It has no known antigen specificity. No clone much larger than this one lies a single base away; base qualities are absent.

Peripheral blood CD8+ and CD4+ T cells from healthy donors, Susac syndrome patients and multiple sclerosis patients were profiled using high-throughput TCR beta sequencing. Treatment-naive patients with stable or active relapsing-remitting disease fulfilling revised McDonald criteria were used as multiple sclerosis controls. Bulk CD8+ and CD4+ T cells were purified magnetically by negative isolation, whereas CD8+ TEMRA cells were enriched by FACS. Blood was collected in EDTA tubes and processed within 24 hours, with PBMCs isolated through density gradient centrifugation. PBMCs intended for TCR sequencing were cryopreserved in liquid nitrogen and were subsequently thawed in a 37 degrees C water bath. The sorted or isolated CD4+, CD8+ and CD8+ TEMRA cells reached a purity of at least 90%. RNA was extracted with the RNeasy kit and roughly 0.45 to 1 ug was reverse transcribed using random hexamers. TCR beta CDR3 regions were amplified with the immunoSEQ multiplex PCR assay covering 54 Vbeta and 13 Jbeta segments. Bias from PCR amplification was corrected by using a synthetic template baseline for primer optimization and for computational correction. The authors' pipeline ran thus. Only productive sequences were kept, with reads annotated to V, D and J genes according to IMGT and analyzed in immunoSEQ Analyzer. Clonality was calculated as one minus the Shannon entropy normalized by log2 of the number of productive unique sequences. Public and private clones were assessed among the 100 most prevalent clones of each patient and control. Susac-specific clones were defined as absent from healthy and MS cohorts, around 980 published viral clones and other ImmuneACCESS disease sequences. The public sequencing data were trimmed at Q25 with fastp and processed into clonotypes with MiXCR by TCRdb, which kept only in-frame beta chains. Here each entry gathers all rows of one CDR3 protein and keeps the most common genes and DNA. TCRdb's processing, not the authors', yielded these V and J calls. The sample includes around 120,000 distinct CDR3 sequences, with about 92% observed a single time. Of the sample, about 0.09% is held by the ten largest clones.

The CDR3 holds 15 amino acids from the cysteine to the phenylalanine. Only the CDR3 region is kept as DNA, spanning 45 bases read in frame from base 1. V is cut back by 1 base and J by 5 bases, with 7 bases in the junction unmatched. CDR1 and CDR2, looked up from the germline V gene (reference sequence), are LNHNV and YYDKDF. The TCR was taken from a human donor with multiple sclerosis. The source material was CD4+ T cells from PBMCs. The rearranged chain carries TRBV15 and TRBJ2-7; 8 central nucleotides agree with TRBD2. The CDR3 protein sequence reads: CATSRASGGNHEQYF. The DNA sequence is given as TGTGCCACCAGCAGAGCCAGCGGGGGTAATCACGAGCAGTACTTC.